Each of the 28 T cell receptor beta chains below was sequenced from the same sample in a study of EBV T-cell therapy then PD-1 blockade in nasopharyngeal carcinoma. Their cognate antigens are unknown. Indicated time point: 266 days after commencement of treatment, after nivolumab therapy. Treatment: AdE1-LMPpoly-expanded autologous EBV-specific T-cell therapy followed by anti-PD-1 nivolumab. Profiling relied on immunoSEQ multiplex PCR, and the TCRdb table lists in-frame clones only, not all of them. The data show around 19,000 clones, about 88% seen once. This material consisted of CD8+ T cells from blood, taken at approximately day 250 from a patient whose treatment included autologous EBV-specific T cells and nivolumab. Every receptor here comes from a middle-aged man with nasopharyngeal carcinoma.

This chain connects TRBV6-2 or TRBV6-3 to TRBJ2-7; D perhaps matches TRBD1 (6 bases). Germline CDR1 reads MNHEY; CDR2 reads SVGEGT. The CDR3 is 14 residues long. The V gene lost 6 bases and the J gene lost 5 bases, with 17 bases spanning the gap. Here the CDR3 reads CASSQQGLGDEQYF. Written as DNA, the CDR3 is TGTGCCAGCAGCCAACAGGGTTTAGGCGACGAGCAGTACTTC.

The V gene is TRBV6-5, the J gene TRBJ2-7, with TRBD1 as a possible D gene (6 bases). The germline gives CDR1 MNHEY, CDR2 SVGAGI. The CDR3 spans 15 residues. V dropped 0 bases and J dropped 2 bases, with 11 bases sitting between them. Here the CDR3 DNA reads TGTGCCAGCAGTTACTCAGAGACAGGTCCCTACGAGCAGTACTTC. It codes for CASSYSETGPYEQYF.

The J gene is TRBJ1-3, the V gene TRBV4-3; D perhaps matches TRBD1 (5 bases). V gave up 0 bases and J gave up 3 bases, with 9 bases separating them. Germline CDR1 and CDR2: LGHNA and YSLEER. CDR3 size: 15 residues. The chain's CDR3 is CASSQDRVGGNTIYF. Here the CDR3 DNA reads TGCGCCAGCAGCCAAGACAGGGTTGGTGGAAACACCATATATTTT.

This clone was observed a single time. The chain recombines TRBV30 with TRBJ2-1; TRBD2 might be the D (7 bases). Deletions cut 1 base from V and 7 bases from J, with 11 bases between. Germline values: CDR1 GTSNPN, CDR2 SVGIG (reference sequence). This CDR3 spans 13 amino acids. CDR3: CAWSGGGLNEQFF. The CDR3 DNA follows: TGTGCCTGGAGTGGGGGGGGGCTGAATGAGCAGTTCTTC.

The chain recombines TRBV6-1 with TRBJ2-7; D may be TRBD1 or TRBD2 (5 bases each). This CDR3 is 14 amino acids long. The germline V gene has CDR1 MNHNS and CDR2 SASEGT. The V end was cut by 7 bases, the J end by 2 bases, with 15 bases between. CDR3 residues: CASTTGQGAYEQYF. CDR3 coding DNA: TGTGCCAGCACCACGGGGCAGGGAGCCTACGAGCAGTACTTC.

V and J are TRBV19 and TRBJ1-6; maybe TRBD1 (5 bases). Germline V gene data show CDR1 as LNHDA and CDR2 as SQIVND (reference sequence). The V and J ends lost 7 bases and 5 bases respectively, with 12 bases between them. This CDR3 comprises 14 residues. Here the CDR3 reads CASNWGGDNSPLHF. In DNA, the CDR3 is TGTGCCAGTAATTGGGGCGGGGATAATTCACCCCTCCACTTT.

The table lists this clone with a count of one. The CDR3 sequence is CASSLVGQLIYGYTF. Here the CDR3 DNA reads TGTGCCAGCAGCTTAGTGGGACAGCTGATCTATGGCTACACCTTC. This chain uses TRBV7-2 with TRBJ1-2, with 7 bases lining up with TRBD1. CDR3 length equals 15 residues. Germline V gene sequence: CDR1 SGHTA, CDR2 FQGNSA. J lost 4 bases, V lost 1 base, and 6 bases had no gene match.

The J gene is TRBJ2-7, the V gene TRBV5-6; 11 nucleotides agree with TRBD1. Germline V gene data show CDR1 as SGHDT and CDR2 as YYEEEE. V gave up 4 bases and J gave up 3 bases; unmatched junction bases: 3. This CDR3 has 14 amino acids. Here the CDR3 DNA reads TGTGCCAGCAGCCCGGGACAGGGGGGCTACGAGCAGTACTTC. This sequence encodes CASSPGQGGYEQYF.

The rearrangement links TRBV27 to TRBJ2-1; tentative D call: TRBD2 (6 bases). This CDR3 region has 12 residues. From germline, CDR1 is MNHEY and CDR2 SMNVEV (reference sequence). V lost 3 bases and J 9 bases, leaving 9 bases between the germline ends. The CDR3 reads CASSFLRGEQFF. As DNA, the CDR3 is TGTGCCAGCAGTTTCCTGCGGGGTGAGCAGTTCTTC.

As to this clone: Germline and junction disagree at one end, which may indicate a read error. This sequence joins TRBV27 and TRBJ1-6; D not certain. The CDR3 contains 16 residues. CDR1 MNHEY and CDR2 SMNVEV come from the germline V gene (reference sequence). CDR3 in DNA: TGTGCCAGCAGTCCCACCGGTTTCTCCTATAGTTCACCCCTCCACTTT. Its translation is CASSPTGFSYSSPLHF.

The V call is TRBV4-3, the J call TRBJ1-2; no reliable D call. Germline V gives CDR1 LGHNA, CDR2 YSLEER. V lost 0 bases and J 3 bases, leaving 11 bases between the germline ends. CDR3 length: 15 amino acids. The CDR3 region is CASSQDGRTYYGYTF. The CDR3 nucleotides read TGCGCCAGCAGCCAAGATGGCAGGACCTACTATGGCTACACCTTC.

The rearrangement links TRBV27 to TRBJ1-1, with 7 bases fitting TRBD1. CDR1 and CDR2 from the germline V gene are MNHEY and SMNVEV (reference sequence). The CDR3 loop spans 14 amino acids. The ends lost 5 bases at V and 4 bases at J; junction bases unmatched: 7. This CDR3 reads CASSARDSSTEAFF. The DNA for the CDR3 is TGTGCCAGCAGTGCGCGGGACAGCAGCACTGAAGCTTTCTTT.

Worth noting for this clone: Because the CDR3's place on the DNA is in doubt, the DNA is left out and the CDR3 is given as listed by TCRdb. The chain has TRBV21-1 and TRBJ1-6. TRBV21-1 is noted as a pseudogene. From its first to its last residue, the CDR3 has 15 amino acids. CDR3: CASSKVGAGNSPLHF.

This clone showed up just a few times. The CDR3 is CATSSAQLSSYNEQFF. The CDR3 coding sequence is TGTGCCACCAGCTCCGCCCAACTAAGCTCCTACAATGAGCAGTTCTTC. This rearrangement joins TRBV15 to TRBJ2-1; D call uncertain. Trimming left V 5 bases short and J 0 bases short, with 14 bases between. Per germline, CDR1 LNHNV and CDR2 YYDKDF (reference sequence). The CDR3 length is 16 residues. Using reference TRBV15 and TRBJ2-1 for the parts outside the CDR3, the full variable domain is DAMVIQNPRYQVTQFGKPVTLSCSQTLNHNVMYWYQQKSSQAPKLLFHYYDKDFNNEADTPDNFQSRRPNTSFCFLDIRSPGLGDTAMYLCATSSAQLSSYNEQFFGPGTRLTVL.

This sequence joins TRBV6-4 and TRBJ2-3; 11 bases align to TRBD2. The J segment lost 3 bases and the V segment lost 5 bases, leaving 4 bases of the junction unmatched. CDR1 and CDR2 from the germline V gene are MRHNA and SNTAGT. The CDR3 is 15 amino acids. Here the CDR3 DNA reads TGTGCCAGCAGTAAGACTAGCGGGGAGACAGATACGCAGTATTTT. Its translation is CASSKTSGETDTQYF.

This chain uses TRBV15 with TRBJ2-1, with 9 bases fitting TRBD1. Germline V gene data show CDR1 as LNHNV and CDR2 as YYDKDF (reference sequence). V shed 0 bases, J shed 6 bases, and the junction held 3 bases outside the gene matches. This CDR3 spans 15 amino acids. CDR3 sequence reads: CATSRDTGGFNEQFF. As DNA, the CDR3 is TGTGCCACCAGCAGAGATACAGGGGGCTTCAATGAGCAGTTCTTC.

The V call is TRBV6-5, the J call TRBJ1-2, with D possibly matching TRBD1 (5 bases). The CDR3 has 15 residues. Germline V gene sequence: CDR1 MNHEY, CDR2 SVGAGI. Trimming took 0 bases from V and 4 from J, leaving 12 bases between them. Written as DNA, the CDR3 is TGTGCCAGCAGTTACTCACCAGGGAACACCTATGGCTACACCTTC. This encodes CASSYSPGNTYGYTF.

The V gene is TRBV19, the J gene TRBJ2-6, with D hard to call. This CDR3 region has 14 residues. CDR1 and CDR2 (germline): LNHDA, SQIVND (reference sequence). The V end lost 11 bases, the J end lost 0 bases, and 11 bases lay between the germline ends. The CDR3 loop is CACNEISGANVLTF. For the CDR3, the DNA is TGTGCCTGTAACGAGATCTCTGGGGCCAACGTCCTGACTTTC.

V usage is TRBV6-5 and J usage is TRBJ1-2; no clear D gene. CDR3 length equals 13 residues. Per germline, CDR1 MNHEY and CDR2 SVGAGI. Trimming took off 10 bases at V and 3 bases at J, with 15 bases between the two ends. CDR3 DNA: TGTGCCACCAGGTGGACGGCGGACTATGGCTACACCTTC. This sequence encodes CATRWTADYGYTF.

This chain links TRBV11-3 with TRBJ2-3; 7 bases match TRBD2. Unmatched junction bases numbered 5, after V lost 2 bases and J lost 3 bases. The V gene's germline CDR1 is SGHNT and CDR2 YENEEA. The CDR3 totals 15 residues. For the CDR3, the DNA is TGTGCCAGCAGCTTAATCGGGGGGAGGACAGATACGCAGTATTTT. Residues: CASSLIGGRTDTQYF.

The chain uses TRBV7-8 and TRBJ2-1; 7 bases are a match to TRBD2. Trimming cost V 0 bases and J 0 bases; bases outside gene matches: 14. The germline V gene has CDR1 SGHVS and CDR2 FQNEAQ. The CDR3 loop spans 20 amino acids. The CDR3 DNA is TGTGCCAGCAGCTTAGCGCTTGTTGGGACTACGAATAGCTCCTACAATGAGCAGTTCTTC. Translation gives CASSLALVGTTNSSYNEQFF.

The chain is built from TRBV5-6 and TRBJ1-1; D ambiguous. This CDR3 is built from 13 residues. V gave up 7 bases and J gave up 0 bases, with 10 bases separating them. From germline, CDR1 is SGHDT and CDR2 YYEEEE. In nucleotides, the CDR3 is TGTGCCAGCCTCAACCCGCTGAACACTGAAGCTTTCTTT. Protein: CASLNPLNTEAFF.

The gene calls are TRBV7-3 and TRBJ2-7; TRBD2 matches 11 bases. Germline V gives CDR1 SGHTA, CDR2 FQGTGA. After removal of 4 bases from V and 4 bases from J, the junction contained 6 bases not matched to a gene. The CDR3 length is 15 residues. CDR3 in amino acids: CASSSPTSGDYEQYF. The CDR3, as DNA: TGTGCCAGCAGCTCCCCGACTAGCGGGGATTACGAGCAGTACTTC.

The chain uses TRBV24-1 and TRBJ2-7; no reliable D call. Between the trimmed V and J ends, which lost 2 bases and 9 bases, there was a span of 13 bases. Germline V gene data show CDR1 as KGHDR and CDR2 as SFDVKD. CDR3 length: 13 amino acids. Written as DNA, the CDR3 is TGTGCCACCAGTGATTCAGACGGACCTGTGCAGTACTTC. Translating gives CATSDSDGPVQYF.

This chain uses TRBV5-5 with TRBJ1-1; no reliable D call. Trimming stripped 0 bases from V and 8 bases from J, with 5 bases between. The CDR3 extends over 11 amino acids. The germline V gene has CDR1 SGHKS and CDR2 YYEKEE (reference sequence). The CDR3 protein is CASSLGPEAFF. The CDR3 bases are TGTGCCAGCAGCTTGGGACCCGAAGCTTTCTTT.

V and J are TRBV2 and TRBJ2-2, with TRBD1 identical over 7 bases. This CDR3 has 16 residues. Germline CDR1 is SNHLY and CDR2 is FYNNEI. V was clipped by 3 bases and J by 1 base; unmatched bases: 5. The CDR3 loop is CASSDRWDRNTGELFF. DNA of the CDR3: TGTGCCAGCAGTGATCGGTGGGACAGGAACACCGGGGAGCTGTTTTTT.

The V call is TRBV10-2, the J call TRBJ2-1, with TRBD2 matching over 10 bases. The germline V gene encodes CDR1 WSHSY and CDR2 SAAADI. This CDR3 contains 18 residues. V lost 5 bases to trimming and J lost 0 bases; unmatched junction nucleotides: 10. CDR3 in amino acids: CASSRQRGGLGSYNEQFF. The CDR3 region has the DNA TGCGCCAGCAGTAGGCAGCGGGGGGGTCTAGGCTCCTACAATGAGCAGTTCTTC.

The V call is TRBV7-9, the J call TRBJ2-3; 13 nucleotides line up with TRBD2. Unmatched junction bases numbered 8, after V lost 5 bases and J lost 6 bases. The CDR3 has 16 residues. CDR1 and CDR2 (germline): SEHNR, FQNEAQ (reference sequence). The CDR3 protein is CASSRRTSGGPDTQYF. The CDR3 DNA is TGTGCCAGCAGCCGACGGACTAGCGGGGGACCGGATACGCAGTATTTT.